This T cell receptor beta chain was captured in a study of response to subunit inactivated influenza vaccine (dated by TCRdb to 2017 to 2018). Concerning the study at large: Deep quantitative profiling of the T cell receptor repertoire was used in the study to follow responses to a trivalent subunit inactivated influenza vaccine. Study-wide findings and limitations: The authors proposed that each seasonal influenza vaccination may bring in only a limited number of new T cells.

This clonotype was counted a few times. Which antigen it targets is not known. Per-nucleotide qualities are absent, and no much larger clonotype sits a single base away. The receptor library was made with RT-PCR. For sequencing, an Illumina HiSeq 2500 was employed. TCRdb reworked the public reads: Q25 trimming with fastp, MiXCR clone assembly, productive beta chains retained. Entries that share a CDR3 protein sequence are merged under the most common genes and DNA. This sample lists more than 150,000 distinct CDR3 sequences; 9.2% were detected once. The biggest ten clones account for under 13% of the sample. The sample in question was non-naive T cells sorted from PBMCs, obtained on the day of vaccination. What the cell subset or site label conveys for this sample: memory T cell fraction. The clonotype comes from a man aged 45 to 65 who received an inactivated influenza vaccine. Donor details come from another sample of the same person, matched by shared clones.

Here the CDR3 is given as CSAHRGLDEQYF. DNA sequence: TGCAGTGCCCACAGGGGCCTGGACGAGCAGTACTTC. The chain couples TRBV20-1 to TRBJ2-7; 7 middle bases align to TRBD1. CDR1 DFQATT and CDR2 SNEGSKA are derived from the germline V gene (reference sequence). The CDR3 has 12 amino acids, counting the end cysteine and phenylalanine. The sequence is cut down to CDR3 DNA, 36 bases in frame from base 1. Relative to germline, V is missing 6 bases and J is missing 5 bases, with 7 bases of the junction outside any gene match.